Sequencing of this TCR beta chain was carried out in a study of blood T cells in healthy people across ages. Study-level points and caveats: Donors of long life had a larger count of naive CD4+ cells and greater diversity than aged donors.

Primed by a sample-barcoded 5' primer and a J-beta primer mix, a second PCR proceeded for roughly 7 to 12 cycles. TCRdb re-derived calls from the 5' RACE reads in MiXCR, one entry per CDR3 protein. Among about 1.1 million distinct CDR3 sequences, around two fifths were seen once, and the ten largest hold about 12%. Germline V lookup: CDR1 MNHEY, CDR2 SMNVEV (reference sequence). V was clipped by 7 bases and J by 5 bases, with 15 bases between them. The CDR3 contains 14 residues. This clonotype was counted a few times. What it binds is not known. The V call is TRBV27, the J call TRBJ2-1; TRBD1 might be the D (5 bases). Sequenced input: blood. The TCR comes from a young man in good health. The CDR3 spells CASTDRQGNNEQFF. Written as DNA, the CDR3 is TGTGCCAGCACCGATCGTCAGGGTAACAATGAGCAGTTCTTC.